Following are 7 T cell receptor beta chains from one sample sequenced in a study of blood T cell repertoires in COVID-19. Sequencing used immunoSEQ multiplex PCR; TCRdb keeps in-frame clones, though not all of them. The sample records under 150,000 clones, over 65% being singletons. The sequenced sample was peripheral blood. The receptors were gathered from a woman aged 40 to 50 with acute or convalescent COVID-19.

CDR3 DNA: TGTGCCAGCAGTGGTTCCCAGGGGATCAACACTGAAGCTTTCTTT. This encodes CASSGSQGINTEAFF. The chain has TRBV2 and TRBJ1-1, with D maybe TRBD1 (6 bases). Germline V gene lookup returns CDR1 SNHLY and CDR2 FYNNEI. CDR3 length equals 15 residues. V was cut by 4 bases and J by 2 bases, with 14 bases left in between.

The chain links TRBV2 to TRBJ1-2; 9 nucleotides line up with TRBD1. Germline CDR1 is SNHLY and CDR2 is FYNNEI. The trim removed 5 bases at V and 3 bases at J, leaving 4 bases unmatched. The CDR3 is made up of 14 amino acids. The CDR3 nucleotides read TGTGCCAGCAGTCTGACAGGGGGGGACTATGGCTACACCTTC. Amino acids: CASSLTGGDYGYTF.

The chain links TRBV5-8 to TRBJ1-5; 7 bases are a match to TRBD1. The trim removed 4 bases at V and 7 bases at J, leaving 11 bases unmatched. Germline CDR1 and CDR2: SGHTS and YDEGEE. This CDR3 has 15 residues. The CDR3 DNA is TGTGCCAGCAGCGGACGGACAGGTATATGGCAGCCCCAGCATTTT. It is translated as CASSGRTGIWQPQHF.

The chain couples TRBV6-2 or TRBV6-3 to TRBJ2-3; D is unclear. The germline CDR1 and CDR2 sequences are MNHEY and SVGEGT. This CDR3 comprises 16 residues. V gave up 0 bases and J gave up 0 bases, with 10 bases separating them. CDR3 in DNA: TGTGCCAGCAGTTACTCGCGATCTACTAGCACAGATACGCAGTATTTT. Protein product: CASSYSRSTSTDTQYF.

J is TRBJ2-1 and V is TRBV19, with D tentatively TRBD1 (5 bases). The V end was cut by 1 base, the J end by 7 bases, with 11 bases between. Per the germline V gene, CDR1 is LNHDA and CDR2 is SQIVND (reference sequence). CDR3 length: 14 amino acids. The chain's CDR3 is CASSIASTANEQFF. CDR3 bases: TGTGCCAGTAGTATAGCCTCGACAGCAAATGAGCAGTTCTTC.

The rearrangement links TRBV7-2 to TRBJ1-5, with D possibly matching TRBD1 (6 bases). Germline V lookup: CDR1 SGHTA, CDR2 FQGNSA. The CDR3 is made up of 16 amino acids. Between the trimmed V and J ends, which lost 2 bases and 3 bases, there was a span of 14 bases. CDR3 nucleotide sequence: TGTGCCAGCAGCTTAAAAGCGGGGGGGCCCAATCAGCCCCAGCATTTT. Its protein product is CASSLKAGGPNQPQHF.

The chain is built from TRBV18 and TRBJ2-7; no reliable D call. Germline V gives CDR1 KGHSH, CDR2 LQKENI. Trimming left V 3 bases short and J 0 bases short, with 9 bases between. The length of the CDR3 is 14 residues. CDR3 in amino acids: CASSPLRDSYEQYF. The CDR3, as DNA: TGTGCCAGCTCACCCCTCCGAGACTCCTACGAGCAGTACTTC.